Presented here are 22 T cell receptor beta chains from one specimen sequenced in a study of shared clonotypes between healthy human individuals. Method: immunoSEQ multiplex PCR; TCRdb's copy keeps in-frame clones and lacks some. The table lists hundreds of thousands of clones, around 74% of them singletons. Sequenced input: memory CD4+ T cells sorted from blood. The subset: CD45RA-negative fraction. These receptors were taken from a young woman in good health.

This clone has a handful of counts. V usage is TRBV5-1 and J usage is TRBJ1-1; D is possibly TRBD1 (6 bases). Germline CDR1 SGHRS, CDR2 YFSETQ. Trimming took 4 bases from V and 5 from J, leaving 12 bases between them. The length of the CDR3 is 13 residues. DNA for the CDR3: TGCGCCAGCAGCCCTTGGCAGGGGACTGAAGCTTTCTTT. Translation gives CASSPWQGTEAFF.

This clone has a handful of counts. Since a much larger clone is just one base distant, this may be a read error. Different DNA sequences within this sample yield the same CDR3. The chain is built from TRBV7-2 and TRBJ2-6; D not resolved. Trimming removed 3 bases at V and 4 bases at J, with 4 bases between. The V gene's germline CDR1 is SGHTA and CDR2 FQGNSA. This CDR3 is built from 13 residues. The CDR3 DNA reads TGTGCCAGCAGCTTTTTCGGGGCCAACGTCCTGACTTTC. Translation: CASSFFGANVLTF.

The rearrangement uses TRBV5-1 and TRBJ1-2; possibly TRBD1 for D (5 bases). V was pared by 5 bases and J by 3 bases, with 8 bases between. The germline V gene encodes CDR1 SGHRS and CDR2 YFSETQ. The CDR3 consists of 12 residues. The CDR3 sequence is CASRAGDYGYTF. The CDR3, as DNA: TGCGCCAGCAGGGCGGGGGACTATGGCTACACCTTC.

Notes on this clone: This may be a read error, as it is one base from a much larger clone. The chain is built from TRBV11-2 and TRBJ2-2; 7 nucleotides match TRBD2. After removal of 2 bases from V and 1 base from J, the junction contained 1 base not matched to a gene. Germline loops: CDR1 SGHAT, CDR2 FQNNGV. This CDR3 region has 15 residues. CDR3 residues: CASSLSSGNTGELFF. Here the CDR3 DNA reads TGTGCCAGCAGCTTATCTAGCGGGAACACCGGGGAGCTGTTTTTT. Combining the CDR3 with reference TRBV11-2 and TRBJ2-2 gives the whole variable domain EAGVAQSPRYKIIEKRQSVAFWCNPISGHATLYWYQQILGQGPKLLIQFQNNGVVDDSQLPKDRFSAERLKGVDSTLKIQPAKLEDSAVYLCASSLSSGNTGELFFGEGSRLTVL.

The rearrangement uses TRBV5-1 and TRBJ1-3; D is unresolved. V lost 0 bases, J lost 0 bases, and 13 bases lay in between. The CDR3 loop spans 17 amino acids. Germline values: CDR1 SGHRS, CDR2 YFSETQ. The CDR3 sequence is CASSLGNSLLSGNTIYF. In DNA, the CDR3 is TGCGCCAGCAGCTTGGGGAATAGTCTACTCTCTGGAAACACCATATATTTT.

This clone was recorded at least ten times. The V and J genes are TRBV28 and TRBJ2-7; D gene uncertain. The CDR3 loop spans 12 amino acids. Trimming left V 7 bases short and J 2 bases short, with 9 bases between. Looked up from germline, CDR1 is MDHEN and CDR2 is SYDVKM. The CDR3 DNA follows: TGTGCCAGCAAAAACCGTCCCTACGAGCAGTACTTC. It yields the protein CASKNRPYEQYF. The full variable domain, its missing parts supplied by reference TRBV28 and TRBJ2-7, is DVKVTQSSRYLVKRTGEKVFLECVQDMDHENMFWYRQDPGLGLRLIYFSYDVKMKEKGDIPEGYSVSREKKERFSLILESASTNQTSMYLCASKNRPYEQYFGPGTRLTVT.

This clone appeared a few times. This chain uses TRBV6-4 with TRBJ1-2; D perhaps matches TRBD1 (5 bases). Trimming took 6 bases from V and 4 from J, leaving 18 bases between them. Germline V CDR1 and CDR2: MRHNA, SNTAGT. The CDR3 runs 15 residues. The CDR3 DNA sequence: TGTGCCAGCAGCGTAAACGGGGGTGATAGCTATGGCTACACCTTC. Residues: CASSVNGGDSYGYTF.

The table lists this clone with a count of one. The chain has TRBV19 and TRBJ2-7; 8 positions agree with TRBD1. CDR3 length: 13 amino acids. The germline V gene encodes CDR1 LNHDA and CDR2 SQIVND (reference sequence). The J segment lost 5 bases and the V segment lost 4 bases, leaving 4 bases of the junction unmatched. The CDR3 region is CASSTSTGDEQYF. In nucleotides, the CDR3 is TGTGCCAGTAGTACCTCGACAGGGGACGAGCAGTACTTC. The complete variable domain, with remaining parts taken from reference TRBV19 and TRBJ2-7, reads DGGITQSPKYLFRKEGQNVTLSCEQNLNHDAMYWYRQDPGQGLRLIYYSQIVNDFQKGDIAEGYSVSREKKESFPLTVTSAQKNPTAFYLCASSTSTGDEQYFGPGTRLTVT.

The chain couples TRBV5-1 to TRBJ2-1; 8 positions agree with TRBD1. The V segment lost 4 bases and the J segment 8 bases; nucleotides outside the gene matches: 8. The V gene's germline CDR1 is SGHRS and CDR2 YFSETQ. The CDR3 runs 14 residues. CDR3 DNA sequence: TGCGCCAGCAGCCTAAGACAGGGGATGGATGAGCAGTTCTTC. It encodes CASSLRQGMDEQFF. Full variable domain (remainder filled in from reference TRBV5-1 and TRBJ2-1): KAGVTQTPRYLIKTRGQQVTLSCSPISGHRSVSWYQQTPGQGLQFLFEYFSETQRNKGNFPGRFSGRQFSNSRSEMNVSTLELGDSALYLCASSLRQGMDEQFFGPGTRLTVL.

The rearrangement joins TRBV28 to TRBJ1-3; D remains ambiguous. CDR1 is MDHEN and CDR2 is SYDVKM in the germline V gene. V shed 7 bases and J shed 4 bases, with 17 bases lying between them. This CDR3 has 15 residues. CDR3 DNA sequence: TGTGCCAGCACCCGATCCTTTAGCTCAGGAAACACCATATATTTT. Translation gives CASTRSFSSGNTIYF.

This chain joins TRBV5-1 and TRBJ2-1, with 12 bases matching TRBD2. This CDR3 region has 15 residues. From germline, CDR1 is SGHRS and CDR2 YFSETQ. V lost 4 bases to trimming and J lost 7 bases; unmatched junction nucleotides: 6. The CDR3 loop reads CASSKTSGSGNEQFF. In DNA, the CDR3 is TGCGCCAGCAGCAAGACTAGCGGGAGTGGGAATGAGCAGTTCTTC.

This clone has more than one count but fewer than ten. The V and J genes are TRBV6-1 and TRBJ1-1; no clear D. V was trimmed by 4 bases and J by 4 bases, leaving 10 bases between them. The germline CDR1 and CDR2 sequences are MNHNS and SASEGT. The CDR3 contains 13 residues. The CDR3 DNA is TGTGCCAGCAGTGCACTACAGATCACTGAAGCTTTCTTT. Residues: CASSALQITEAFF.

This chain links TRBV10-3 with TRBJ1-5; D gene uncertain. V was clipped by 3 bases and J by 2 bases, with 8 bases between them. Per the germline V gene, CDR1 is ENHRY and CDR2 is SYGVKD. This CDR3 contains 14 residues. CDR3 in amino acids: CAISDIGGNQPQHF. The CDR3 DNA reads as TGTGCCATCAGTGACATTGGAGGCAATCAGCCCCAGCATTTT.

J is TRBJ1-1 and V is TRBV18; tentative D call: TRBD1 (6 bases). The CDR3 sequence is 15 residues long. Trimming cost V 6 bases and J 3 bases, with 17 bases left between them. From germline, CDR1 is KGHSH and CDR2 LQKENI. The CDR3 DNA reads TGTGCCAGCTCGCCCACAGGGCTGAGGGACACTGAAGCTTTCTTT. Protein sequence: CASSPTGLRDTEAFF.

This clone showed up just once. The chain has TRBV19 and TRBJ2-6, with D possibly being TRBD2 (6 bases). The germline V and J ends were trimmed by 9 bases and 4 bases, with 13 bases remaining between them. Germline lookup yields CDR1 LNHDA and CDR2 SQIVND (reference sequence). The CDR3 is 14 amino acids. DNA for the CDR3: TGTGCCAGCGTGGGGGAGGTCGGGGCCAACGTCCTGACTTTC. It codes for CASVGEVGANVLTF.

The chain employs TRBV5-1 and TRBJ2-5, with D perhaps TRBD1 (6 bases). Germline CDR1 and CDR2: SGHRS and YFSETQ. V lost 4 bases, J lost 5 bases, and 18 bases lay in between. The CDR3 covers 15 residues. CDR3 bases: TGCGCCAGCAGCCATCCACAGAGGGGGTTCGAGACCCAGTACTTC. Protein: CASSHPQRGFETQYF.

V gene TRBV19 combines with J gene TRBJ2-1; 10 positions match TRBD2. The CDR3 loop spans 15 amino acids. The junction had 6 bases not matched to a gene; V was cut back by 7 bases and J by 3 bases. The germline V gene has CDR1 LNHDA and CDR2 SQIVND (reference sequence). CDR3 sequence (DNA): TGTGCCAGTACCCAGACTAGCGGGTTCTACAATGAGCAGTTCTTC. It encodes CASTQTSGFYNEQFF.

The chain couples TRBV11-3 to TRBJ2-3, with 14 positions matching TRBD2. Germline V gene sequence: CDR1 SGHNT, CDR2 YENEEA. The CDR3 is 17 amino acids. V shed 5 bases and J 1 base; nucleotides not matched to a gene: 5. CDR3 bases: TGTGCCAGCAGCCCGGGGACTAGCGGGAGTGGCACAGATACGCAGTATTTT. Translation: CASSPGTSGSGTDTQYF. The entire variable domain, with the rest obtained from reference TRBV11-3 and TRBJ2-3, is as follows: EAGVVQSPRYKIIEKKQPVAFWCNPISGHNTLYWYLQNLGQGPELLIRYENEEAVDDSQLPKDRFSAERLKGVDSTLKIQPAELGDSAVYLCASSPGTSGSGTDTQYFGPGTRLTVL.

The chain joins TRBV18 to TRBJ2-1; maybe TRBD2 (6 bases). Trimming cost V 3 bases and J 8 bases, with 17 bases left between them. CDR1 and CDR2 (germline): KGHSH, LQKENI. CDR3 size: 15 residues. CDR3 sequence reads: CASSPRDWVGDEQFF. Here the CDR3 DNA reads TGTGCCAGCTCACCCCGGGACTGGGTTGGAGATGAGCAGTTCTTC.

This clone has a single count. The CDR3 nucleotides are TGTGCCAGCAGTTCCGTCCTTATATCAGATACGCAGTATTTT. Translating it yields CASSSVLISDTQYF. The chain couples TRBV6-5 to TRBJ2-3; unclear D gene. V was pared by 4 bases and J by 4 bases, with 12 bases between. The CDR3 contains 14 residues. CDR1 is MNHEY and CDR2 is SVGAGI in the germline V gene.

The chain combines TRBV4-2 with TRBJ1-5; 12 bases agree with TRBD1. The V gene end was trimmed by 5 bases and the J gene end by 3 bases; junction bases not matched to a gene: 8. Germline V gene lookup returns CDR1 LGHNA and CDR2 YNFKEQ. The CDR3 extends over 17 amino acids. CDR3 bases: TGTGCCAGCAGCTTCCTGCCGGGACAGGGGGCCAATCAGCCCCAGCATTTT. Protein sequence: CASSFLPGQGANQPQHF.

This clone was observed a handful of times. Other nucleotide sequences from this sample produce the same CDR3. The chain combines TRBV11-3 with TRBJ2-1, with TRBD2 matching 8 bases. CDR1 and CDR2 (germline): SGHNT, YENEEA. The CDR3 runs to 17 residues. V dropped 0 bases and J dropped 3; count of bases not matched to a gene: 7. Written as DNA, the CDR3 is TGTGCCAGCAGCTTAGATAGCGGGGCGGGAGGCTACAATGAGCAGTTCTTC. Translating it yields CASSLDSGAGGYNEQFF.